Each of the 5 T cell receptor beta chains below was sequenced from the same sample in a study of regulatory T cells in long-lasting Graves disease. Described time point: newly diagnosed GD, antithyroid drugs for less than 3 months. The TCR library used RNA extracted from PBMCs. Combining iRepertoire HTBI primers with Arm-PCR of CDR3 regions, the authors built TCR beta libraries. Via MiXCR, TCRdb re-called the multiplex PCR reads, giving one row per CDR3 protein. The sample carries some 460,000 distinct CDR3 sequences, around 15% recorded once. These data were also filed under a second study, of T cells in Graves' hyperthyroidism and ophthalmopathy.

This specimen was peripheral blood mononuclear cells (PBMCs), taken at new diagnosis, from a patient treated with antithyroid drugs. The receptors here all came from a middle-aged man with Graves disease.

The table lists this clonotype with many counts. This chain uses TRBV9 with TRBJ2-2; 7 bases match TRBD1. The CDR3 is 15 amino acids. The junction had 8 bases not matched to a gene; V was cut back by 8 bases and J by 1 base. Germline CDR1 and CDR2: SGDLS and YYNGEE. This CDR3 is CASTLQGENTGELFF. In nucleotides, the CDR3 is TGTGCCAGTACCCTTCAGGGGGAGAACACCGGGGAGCTGTTTTTT.

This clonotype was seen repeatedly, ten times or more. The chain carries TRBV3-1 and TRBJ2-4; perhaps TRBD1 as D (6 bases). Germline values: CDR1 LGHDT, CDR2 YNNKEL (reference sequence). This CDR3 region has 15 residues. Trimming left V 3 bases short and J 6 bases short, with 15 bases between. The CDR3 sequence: CASSQRGPRGNIQYF. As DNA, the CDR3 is TGTGCCAGCAGCCAGAGGGGCCCCAGGGGAAACATTCAGTACTTC.

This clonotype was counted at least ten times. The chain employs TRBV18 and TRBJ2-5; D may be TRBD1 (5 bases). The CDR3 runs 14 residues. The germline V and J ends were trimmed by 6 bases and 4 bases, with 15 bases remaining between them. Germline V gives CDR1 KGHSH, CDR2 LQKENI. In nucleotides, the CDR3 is TGTGCCAGCTCGAGATCAGACAGTGGAGAGACCCAGTACTTC. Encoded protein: CASSRSDSGETQYF.

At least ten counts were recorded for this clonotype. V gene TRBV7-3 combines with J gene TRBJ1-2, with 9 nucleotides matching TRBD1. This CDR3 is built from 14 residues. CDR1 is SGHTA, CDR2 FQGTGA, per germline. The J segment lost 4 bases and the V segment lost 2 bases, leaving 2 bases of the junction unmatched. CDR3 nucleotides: TGTGCCAGCAGCTTAGAACAGGGGGCCTATGGCTACACCTTC. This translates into CASSLEQGAYGYTF.

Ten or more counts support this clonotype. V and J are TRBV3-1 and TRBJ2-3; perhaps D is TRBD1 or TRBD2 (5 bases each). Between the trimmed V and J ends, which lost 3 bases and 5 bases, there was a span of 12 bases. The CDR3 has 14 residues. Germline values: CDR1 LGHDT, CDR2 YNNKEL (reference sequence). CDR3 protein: CASSHGRDGDTQYF. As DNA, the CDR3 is TGTGCCAGCAGCCATGGTCGGGACGGAGATACGCAGTATTTT.